This T cell receptor (beta chain) was found in a study of memory CD4+ T cells and cytomegalovirus serostatus (dated by TCRdb to the late 2010s). In terms of the full investigation: The cohort included approximately 35 healthy adults from Belgium, of whom 9 were CMV seropositive and 24 were CMV seronegative. To replicate a published TCR-based CMV serostatus classifier, the study sequenced CD4+ memory TCRbeta repertoires from a Belgian cohort whose cytomegalovirus serostatus was known. General study outcomes and caveats: CMV serostatus prediction reached a median bootstrapped AUC of 0.95 with the original framework and 0.91 with a US-trained random forest. Results were interpreted as suggesting that the CMV-associated TCR signature is largely present in the CD4+ memory repertoire. Only CD4+CD45RO+ memory cells were sequenced, in contrast to the original study, in which naive and memory CD4+ and CD8+ populations were covered. Among the roughly 160 previously reported CMV-associated TCRbeta sequences, some 67 showed up in the CD4+ memory repertoires, with each one found in between one and five individuals. On the Belgian cohort, the classifier built on the original framework reached a median bootstrapped AUC of nearly 0.96, with a 95% CI of 0.76-1.00.

In its sample, this clone was seen once. It lacks a known antigen. At one of its ends the junction is not consistent with the germline gene, which may arise from a read error. A FACSAria II was used to sort memory CD4+ T cells, defined as single viable CD3+CD4+CD8-CD45RO+ cells. To determine CMV serostatus, a Roche Elecsys assay was used that detects serum IgG against CMV pp150, pp28, p38 and p52. Following thawing, total CD4+ T cells were enriched through positive selection using CD4 magnetic microbeads. Samples originated from another study that specifically interrogated the CD4+ T cell memory repertoire. Peripheral blood mononuclear cells were isolated and cryopreserved according to standard operating procedures, and serum was stored at -80 degrees C. CD3-PerCP (BW264/56), CD4-APC (RPA-T4), CD45RO-PE (UCHT1) and CD8-Pacific Orange (3B5) antibodies were used for staining, and non-viable cells were excluded with Sytox blue.

Genomic DNA was extracted from sorted cells with the Quick-DNA Microprep Kit. TCRbeta DNA was amplified with the immunoSEQ hsTCRbeta kit following the manufacturer's protocol. An Illumina MiSeq instrument was used to sequence the TCRbeta libraries. Per the original workflow: Removing out-of-frame sequences left 2,204,828 distinct TCRbeta sequences, an average of roughly 63,000 per individual. Each individual was scored using the number of around 150 previously reported CMV-associated TCRbeta sequences that the individual carried and the total number of productive distinct TCRbeta sequences. A beta-binomial model was reimplemented in Python, and scikit-learn random forests with default parameters were trained on data from the US cohort. Classifier performance on the Belgian cohort was reported as the median AUC with percentile confidence intervals calculated over 10,000 bootstrap iterations. TCRdb holds this immuneACCESS table with in-frame rearrangements only. Some clones are missing; in checked studies, unresolved V genes explain under half, and the rest has no known cause. The DNA gave D and trimming, while V, J and clone size come from that table. This sample is represented by 45,000 to 65,000 clones; about 80% of them were singletons. The ten most abundant clones make up roughly 1.5% of the sample.

There are 14 amino acids in the CDR3, from cysteine to phenylalanine inclusive. Only the CDR3 DNA stays, 42 bases, in frame from base 1. CDR1 and CDR2 are drawn from the germline V gene (reference sequence): SSHAT, FNYEAQ. Sequenced input: memory CD4+ T cells from blood. The receptor comes from an adult in good health and CMV-seropositive. The rearranged chain carries TRBV7-7 and TRBJ2-5; tentative D gene TRBD1, with 5 bases matching. The nucleotide sequence is given as TGTGCTAGCAGCGTAGGGCCGGGTCAAGGGGCCCAGTACTTC. Its protein product is CASSVGPGQGAQYF.